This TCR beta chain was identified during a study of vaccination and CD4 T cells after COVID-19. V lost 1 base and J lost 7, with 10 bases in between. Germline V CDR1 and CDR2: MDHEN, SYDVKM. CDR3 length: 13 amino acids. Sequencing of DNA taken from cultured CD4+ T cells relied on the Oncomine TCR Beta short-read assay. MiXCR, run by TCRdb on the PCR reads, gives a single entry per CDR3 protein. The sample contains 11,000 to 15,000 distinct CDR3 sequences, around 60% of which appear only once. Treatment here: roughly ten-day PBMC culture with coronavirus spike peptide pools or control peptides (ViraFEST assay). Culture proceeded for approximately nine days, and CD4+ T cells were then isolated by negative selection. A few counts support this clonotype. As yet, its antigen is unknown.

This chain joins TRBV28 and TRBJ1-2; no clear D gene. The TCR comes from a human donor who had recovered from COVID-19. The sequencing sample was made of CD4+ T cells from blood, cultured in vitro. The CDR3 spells CASSLSTEVGYTF. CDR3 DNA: TGTGCCAGCAGTTTATCCACAGAGGTTGGCTACACCTTC.